Given below is one T cell receptor (beta chain) in context. The data stem from a study of blood T cell repertoires in COVID-19. In the study overall: Acute and convalescent COVID-19 samples came from the United States, Italy and Spain. PBMCs, B-cell-depleted T cells, or T cells provided the cDNA or gDNA that made up the material.

Trimming at V came to 2 bases and at J to 6 bases, leaving 6 bases not matched to a gene. This CDR3 is built from 15 residues. Germline assignment: CDR1 SNHLY and CDR2 FYNNEI. Original processing notes: Estimated nucleated cell counts came from reference gene primer amplification. Clones were sequenced by immunoSEQ multiplex PCR, and TCRdb holds only the in-frame ones, with some missing. That table furnishes V, J and clone size, whereas the DNA furnished D and trimming. Among under 75,000 clones listed, about nine tenths were seen once. V and J are TRBV2 and TRBJ1-4; the match to TRBD1 covers 7 bases. The source is a young man with acute or convalescent COVID-19. Sequencing input: peripheral blood. The CDR3 reads CASSELKGADEKLFF. In DNA, the CDR3 is TGTGCCAGCAGTGAACTAAAGGGGGCTGATGAAAAACTGTTTTTT.